This T cell receptor (beta chain) was recorded in a study of blood T cells in healthy people across ages. To note about this clonotype: Its matching antigen is unknown.

Study-wide results and limits: Naive T cell percentage showed a strong correlation with TCR beta diversity.

Isolation of PBMCs gave at least 7 million cells per sample. Trimming removed 4 bases from V and 4 bases from J, with 10 bases in between. The CDR3 length is 13 residues. CDR1 is SGHDN and CDR2 is FVKESK in the germline V gene. Next came a second PCR, run for roughly 7 to 12 cycles, which used a sample-barcoded 5' primer along with a J-beta primer mix. From the 5' RACE reads, TCRdb called clonotypes with MiXCR, one entry per CDR3 protein. The sample includes hundreds of thousands of distinct CDR3 sequences, around two fifths of them seen just once. This chain joins TRBV14 and TRBJ1-1; D might be TRBD1 (6 bases). The sequenced material came from blood. This receptor was taken from a man older than 75 in good health. CDR3 in DNA: TGTGCCAGCAGCCCCAGGGGAGTCACTGAAGCTTTCTTT. It translates to CASSPRGVTEAFF.